The source of this T cell receptor (beta chain) is a study of shared clonotypes between healthy human individuals (dated by TCRdb to the early 2020s). General notes on the study: The cohort included three men and a couple of women between 18 and 49 years of age. Blood TCR repertoires of five healthy adults were deeply sequenced to estimate repertoire size and the extent of clonotype sharing between individuals. Leukapheresis yielded between about 0.94 and 10 billion PBMCs per donor. For each donor, three plates each were used for CD4 naive and CD4 memory, two plates were used for CD8 naive, and one plate was used for CD8 memory. To increase sequencing depth and limit assay-specific biases, TCR repertoire library preparation and sequencing were carried out by different laboratories using diverse techniques.

Counted from cysteine to phenylalanine, this CDR3 has 16 amino acids. Only the CDR3 portion is preserved as DNA: 48 bases, with reading frame beginning at the first base. For CDR1 and CDR2, the germline V gene lists ENHRY and SYGVKD. The germline ends are 15 bases apart after V is trimmed by 0 bases and J by 3 bases. General findings and caveats noted by the study authors: Pairwise subsampling led to the expectation that sequencing depth would affect the degree of clonotype sharing among donors. Compared with non-shared clonotypes, the clonotypes found in all four sorted-subset donors had higher generation probabilities. The genetic and exposure-history diversity represented was limited by the small number of donors. Sampling was limited to blood, and TCR repertoires in tissue likely differ from TCR repertoires in blood. Rarefaction of sorted-subset datasets indicated incomplete sequencing despite the large sequencing depth. About 4.5% of naive CD4, 3% to 3.5% of naive CD8, roughly 2.4% of memory CD4, and roughly 0.4% of memory CD8 clonotypes were shared across several donors. Naive subsets generally had larger estimated clonotype richness than memory subsets.

The donors were healthy, HIV-negative adults with no recently reported acute infections or vaccinations. Every donor was a Caucasian adult residing in Nashville, Tennessee, USA. CD4+ T cells were enriched by magnetic negative selection, after which naive cells were positively selected on CD45RA and the negative fraction was taken as the memory subset. Blood was obtained by leukapheresis, after which PBMCs were separated by Ficoll-Histopaque density gradient centrifugation and cryopreserved in liquid nitrogen vapor phase. Purity and quantity of every magnetically sorted T cell population were checked by analytical flow cytometry. Genomic DNA was isolated from each sorted fraction and quantified by UV absorbance on a Nanodrop 2000c. This clone was detected once. Its antigen is not yet known. No qualities accompany the bases; no much larger clone lies one base away. TCR CDR3 regions were amplified from genomic DNA by multiplex PCR using the deep immunoSEQ assay. Extracted genomic DNA from each cell subset was distributed evenly across all wells of several immunoSEQ 96-well plates, and each plate was treated as a replicate. Each replicate PCR for sorted subsets received about 200 ng genomic DNA, equal to some 32,000 T cell genomes. Purified libraries were quantified with a Qubit 3.0 fluorometer, sized on a Bioanalyzer 2100, and re-quantified with the KAPA Library Quantification kit. Every immunoSEQ 96-well plate was sequenced on a dedicated single-read 150-cycle Illumina NextSeq 550 flow cell. The authors' analysis ran thus. Because the immunoSEQ output included only junctional sequences and no quality scores, the filtering could not be the same as the filtering used for full-length reads. To assign V/J genes and CDR3, sequences were annotated against IMGT germline references using PyIR, a Python wrapper for IgBLAST v1.9. Reads were filtered out if the reads had weak V/J assignments (E-value above 1e-6), no CDR3, stop codons, out-of-frame junctions, or ambiguous translated residues. V3J clonotypes were defined as sequences sharing the same inferred V gene, J gene, and CDR3 amino acid sequence. The percentage overlap between two repertoires was calculated by dividing the number of shared unique clonotypes by the size of the smaller repertoire. Richness of each repertoire was evaluated using RTK rarefaction, the Chao1 estimator, and Recon v2.1 estimates of unobserved clonotypes. For all TCRbeta clonotypes obtained by the gDNA method from several donors, generation probabilities were computed with OLGA. Drawn from immuneACCESS, this table holds only the in-frame rearrangements with V and J called that TCRdb kept. Clones are partly lost; checked studies trace under half to an unresolved V gene and leave the rest unexplained. V and J calls and clone size come straight from that table; D and trimming were deduced from the DNA. The sample contains approximately 320,000 clones, less than 85% of them found a single time. The top ten clones comprise 10% of the sample.

This sequence originates from a man younger than 40 in good health. The rearranged segments are TRBV10-3 and TRBJ2-7, and perhaps TRBD2 as D gene, on 6 matching bases. Material for sequencing was memory CD4+ T cells sorted from blood. Interpreted using the paper, the cell subset or site label stands for: CD45RA-negative fraction. The DNA reads TGTGCCATCAGTGAGTCGCCCCAGTACGGGGGCTACGAGCAGTACTTC. It specifies CAISESPQYGGYEQYF.